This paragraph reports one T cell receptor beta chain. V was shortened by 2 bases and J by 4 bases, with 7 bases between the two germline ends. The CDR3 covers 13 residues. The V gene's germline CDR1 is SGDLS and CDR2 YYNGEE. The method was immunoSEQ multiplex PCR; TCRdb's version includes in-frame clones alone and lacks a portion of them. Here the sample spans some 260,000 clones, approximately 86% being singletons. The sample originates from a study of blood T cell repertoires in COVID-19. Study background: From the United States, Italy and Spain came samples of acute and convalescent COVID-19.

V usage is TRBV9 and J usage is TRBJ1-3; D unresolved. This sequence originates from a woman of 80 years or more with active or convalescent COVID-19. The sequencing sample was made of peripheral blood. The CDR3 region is CASSVRHGNTIYF. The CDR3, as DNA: TGTGCCAGCAGCGTTCGACACGGAAACACCATATATTTT.